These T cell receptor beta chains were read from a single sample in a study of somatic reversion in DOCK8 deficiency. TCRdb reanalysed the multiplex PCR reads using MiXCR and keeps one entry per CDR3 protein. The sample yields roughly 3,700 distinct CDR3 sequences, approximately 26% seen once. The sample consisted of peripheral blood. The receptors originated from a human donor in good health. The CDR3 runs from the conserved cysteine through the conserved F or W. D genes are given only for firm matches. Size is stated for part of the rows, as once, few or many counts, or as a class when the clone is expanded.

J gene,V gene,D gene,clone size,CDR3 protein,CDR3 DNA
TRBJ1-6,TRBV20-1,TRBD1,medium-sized,CSALDRGEPLHF,TGCAGTGCACTCGACAGGGGGGAACCCCTCCACTTT
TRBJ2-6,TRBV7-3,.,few,CASSLMAGANVLTF,TGTGCCAGCAGCTTAATGGCTGGGGCCAACGTCCTGACTTTC
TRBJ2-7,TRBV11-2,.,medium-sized,CASSLGDFTTEQYF,TGTGCCAGCAGCTTAGGAGACTTCACCACCGAGCAGTACTTC
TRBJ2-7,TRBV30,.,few,CAWRNGGVYEQYF,TGTGCCTGGAGAAACGGGGGTGTATACGAGCAGTACTTC
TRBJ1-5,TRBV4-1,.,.,CASSQGHHPDPDYSNRPQHF,TGCGCCAGCAGCCAAGGGCACCATCCCGATCCCGACTATAGCAATCGGCCCCAGCATTTT
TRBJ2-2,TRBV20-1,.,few,CSARDLGRATNTGELFF,TGCAGTGCTAGAGATCTCGGACGGGCCACGAACACCGGGGAGCTGTTTTTT
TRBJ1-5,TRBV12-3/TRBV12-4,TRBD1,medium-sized,CASSQDRAGQPQHF,TGTGCCAGCAGCCAGGACAGGGCAGGACAGCCCCAGCATTTT
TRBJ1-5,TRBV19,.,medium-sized,CASSAFGPSGNQPQHF,TGTGCCAGTAGTGCCTTCGGACCCTCAGGTAATCAGCCCCAGCATTTT
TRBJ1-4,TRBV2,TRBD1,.,CASSASGQIGKLFF,TGTGCCAGCAGTGCATCGGGACAGATAGGAAAACTGTTTTTT
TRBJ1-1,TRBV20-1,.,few,CSARDPGFSLSGTEAFF,TGCAGTGCTAGAGATCCCGGTTTTTCGTTGTCTGGGACTGAAGCTTTCTTT
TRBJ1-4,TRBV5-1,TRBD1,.,CASSIGTANEKLFF,TGCGCCAGCAGCATAGGGACAGCGAATGAAAAACTGTTTTTT
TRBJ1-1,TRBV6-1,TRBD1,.,CASSTGQGTEAFF,TGTGCCAGCAGCACCGGACAGGGCACTGAAGCTTTCTTT
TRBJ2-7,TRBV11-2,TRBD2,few,CASSWRGGEAEQYF,TGTGCCAGCAGCTGGCGGGGAGGGGAGGCCGAGCAGTACTTC
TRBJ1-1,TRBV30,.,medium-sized,CAWSRDLNTEAFF,TGTGCCTGGAGTCGGGATTTGAACACTGAAGCTTTCTTT
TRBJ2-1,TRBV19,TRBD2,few,CASQSMGGVWDEQFF,TGTGCCAGCCAATCTATGGGGGGGGTCTGGGATGAGCAGTTCTTC
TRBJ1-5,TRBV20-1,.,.,CSVGRDAGQPQHF,TGCAGTGTTGGCCGGGACGCAGGTCAGCCCCAGCATTTT
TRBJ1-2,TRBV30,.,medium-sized,CAWSVLGGGYGYTF,TGTGCCTGGAGTGTACTGGGGGGAGGCTATGGCTACACCTTC
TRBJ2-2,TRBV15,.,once,CATSRGDRGPRTGELFF,TGTGCCACCAGCAGAGGAGATAGGGGTCCCCGCACCGGGGAGCTGTTTTTT
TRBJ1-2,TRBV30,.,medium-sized,CAWNIQNYGYTF,TGTGCCTGGAACATTCAGAACTATGGCTACACCTTC
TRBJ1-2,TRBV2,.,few,CASSLRALANGYTF,TGTGCCAGCAGCTTAAGGGCCCTGGCGAATGGCTACACCTTC
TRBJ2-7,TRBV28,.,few,CASSPDGPYEQYF,TGTGCCAGCAGTCCGGACGGGCCCTACGAGCAGTACTTC
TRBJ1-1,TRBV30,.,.,CAWSQRDRYTEAFF,TGTGCCTGGAGTCAGAGGGACCGGTACACTGAAGCTTTCTTT
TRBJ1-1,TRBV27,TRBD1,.,CASSLGQRTEAFF,TGTGCCAGCAGTTTGGGACAGAGGACTGAAGCTTTCTTT
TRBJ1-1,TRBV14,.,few,CASSQDRNWLNTEAFF,TGTGCCAGCAGCCAAGATAGGAATTGGCTGAACACTGAAGCTTTCTTT
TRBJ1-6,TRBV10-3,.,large,CAISDEGYSPLHF,TGTGCCATCAGTGACGAGGGTTATTCACCCCTCCACTTT
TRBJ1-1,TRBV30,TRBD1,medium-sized,CAWRRTGNTEAFF,TGTGCCTGGAGACGGACAGGCAACACTGAAGCTTTCTTT
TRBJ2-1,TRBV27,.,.,CASSLSSGDTYNEQFF,TGTGCCAGCAGTTTATCGAGTGGTGACACCTACAATGAGCAGTTCTTC
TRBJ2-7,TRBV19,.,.,CASKRRGGYEQYF,TGTGCCAGTAAGAGGCGGGGCGGCTACGAGCAGTACTTC
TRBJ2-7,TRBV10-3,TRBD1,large,CAISGTGEYEQYF,TGTGCCATCAGTGGGACAGGCGAATACGAGCAGTACTTC
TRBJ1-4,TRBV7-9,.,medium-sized,CASSNEKLFF,TGTGCCAGCAGTAACGAAAAACTGTTTTTT
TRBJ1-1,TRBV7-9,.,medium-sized,CASSYTTGLTEAFF,TGTGCCAGCAGCTATACTACAGGGTTGACTGAAGCTTTCTTT
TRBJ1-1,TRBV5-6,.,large,CASSLDMGDGSEAFF,TGTGCCAGCAGCTTGGACATGGGGGACGGGTCTGAAGCTTTCTTT
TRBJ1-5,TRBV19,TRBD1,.,CASRGQGRGNQPQHF,TGTGCCAGTAGGGGACAGGGGAGAGGCAATCAGCCCCAGCATTTT
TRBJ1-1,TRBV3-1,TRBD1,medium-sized,CASSQAGQAHGAFF,TGTGCCAGCAGCCAAGCCGGACAGGCCCATGGAGCTTTCTTT
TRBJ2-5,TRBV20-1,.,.,CSARGHPEETQYF,TGCAGTGCTAGAGGGCACCCTGAAGAGACCCAGTACTTC
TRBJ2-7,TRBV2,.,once,CASSVEVYEQYF,TGTGCCAGCAGTGTCGAAGTTTACGAGCAGTACTTC
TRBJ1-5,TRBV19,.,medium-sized,CASSMGQSINQPQHF,TGTGCCAGTAGTATGGGGCAGAGCATCAATCAGCCCCAGCATTTT
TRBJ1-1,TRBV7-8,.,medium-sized,CASSLLQTQRAEAFF,TGTGCCAGCAGCTTACTTCAAACCCAGCGGGCTGAAGCTTTCTTT
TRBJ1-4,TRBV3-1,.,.,CASSQGRAVEKLFF,TGTGCCAGCAGCCAAGGGAGGGCAGTTGAAAAACTGTTTTTT
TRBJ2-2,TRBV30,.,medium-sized,CAWSAGTKNTGELFF,TGTGCCTGGAGTGCCGGGACCAAGAACACCGGGGAGCTGTTTTTT
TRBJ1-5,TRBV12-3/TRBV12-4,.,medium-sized,CASSSFQGVGNQPQHF,TGTGCCAGCAGTTCTTTTCAGGGTGTGGGCAATCAGCCCCAGCATTTT
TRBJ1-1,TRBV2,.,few,CASSLGRQNTEAFF,TGTGCCAGCAGTTTAGGACGGCAGAACACTGAAGCTTTCTTT
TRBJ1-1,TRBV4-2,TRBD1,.,CASSHYRTGNTEAFF,TGTGCCAGCAGCCATTATAGGACAGGGAACACTGAAGCTTTCTTT
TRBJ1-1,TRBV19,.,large,CASKGYGFGTEAFF,TGTGCCAGTAAAGGGTATGGGTTTGGCACTGAAGCTTTCTTT
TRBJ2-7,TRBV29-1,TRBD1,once,CSVEGTGKNQYF,TGCAGCGTTGAGGGGACAGGGAAGAATCAGTACTTC
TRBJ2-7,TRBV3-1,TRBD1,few,CASSPGTVNYEQYF,TGTGCCAGCAGCCCAGGGACAGTTAACTACGAGCAGTACTTC
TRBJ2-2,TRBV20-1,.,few,CSARATGRDTGELFF,TGCAGTGCTAGAGCCACAGGGCGCGACACCGGGGAGCTGTTTTTT
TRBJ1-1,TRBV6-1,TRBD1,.,CASSGQGAVTEAFF,TGTGCCAGCAGTGGACAGGGGGCCGTTACTGAAGCTTTCTTT
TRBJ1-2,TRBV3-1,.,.,CASSQGNTGGYTF,TGTGCCAGCAGCCAAGGTAACACGGGTGGCTACACCTTC
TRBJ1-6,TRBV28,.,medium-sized,CASRIRDHYNSPLHF,TGTGCCAGTCGTATCCGGGACCACTATAATTCACCCCTCCACTTT
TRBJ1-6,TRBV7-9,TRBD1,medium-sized,CASRPDRDSPLHF,TGTGCCAGCAGACCGGACAGGGATTCACCCCTCCACTTT
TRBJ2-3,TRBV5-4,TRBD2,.,CASSFEGRGSTDTQYF,TGTGCCAGCAGCTTCGAGGGGCGGGGGAGCACAGATACGCAGTATTTT
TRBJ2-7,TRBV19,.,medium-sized,CASSRTVSYEQYF,TGTGCCAGTAGCAGGACAGTCTCCTACGAGCAGTACTTC
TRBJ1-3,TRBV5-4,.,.,CASSLSTQSGNTIYF,TGTGCCAGCAGCTTAAGTACCCAGTCTGGAAACACCATATATTTT
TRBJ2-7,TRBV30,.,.,CAWSVKEVYRFYEQYF,TGTGCCTGGAGTGTAAAGGAAGTGTACAGGTTTTACGAGCAGTACTTC
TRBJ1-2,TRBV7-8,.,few,CASSTWEGGYGYTF,TGTGCCAGCAGCACCTGGGAGGGCGGCTATGGCTACACCTTC
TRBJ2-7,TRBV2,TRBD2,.,CASSALLAGGPYDQYF,TGTGCCAGCAGCGCCCTTCTAGCGGGGGGCCCATACGATCAGTACTTC